This T cell receptor (beta chain) came from a study of blood T cell repertoires in COVID-19. Study as a whole: Sources were T cells, B-cell-depleted T cells, or PBMCs; the material itself was cDNA or gDNA.

Original methodology: How many nucleated cells were present was estimated from reference gene primer amplification. The assay was immunoSEQ multiplex PCR, and TCRdb's table has in-frame clones only and misses some. The V and J calls and clone size come from that table; D and trimming were worked out from the DNA. The sample carries around 200,000 clones, over 75% recorded once. Categorization into cohorts depended on clinical history that participants reported. Two negative PCRs, clearance, or symptom resolution had been documented for recovered Cohort 3 donors. This CDR3 contains 18 residues. The germline V and J ends were trimmed by 1 base and 7 bases, with 23 bases remaining between them. Looked up from germline, CDR1 is LGHNA and CDR2 is YNFKEQ.

The sequenced sample consisted of PBMCs or T cells enriched from blood (not recorded which). V and J are TRBV4-2 and TRBJ2-1; perhaps TRBD2 as D (6 bases). This sequence originates from a middle-aged man who had recovered from COVID-19. CDR3 loop: CASSQGLHGGVLDNEQFF. Written as DNA, the CDR3 is TGTGCCAGCAGCCAAGGGCTCCACGGGGGAGTGCTCGATAATGAGCAGTTCTTC.